These 9 T cell receptor beta chains came from one sample sequenced in a study of blood T cell repertoires in COVID-19. The table came from immunoSEQ multiplex PCR; TCRdb's copy has only in-frame clones and leaves some out. The sample has about 160,000 clones, about nine tenths seen once. Sequencing was done on a sample of peripheral blood. These receptors came from a man between 18 and 29 years old with acute or convalescent COVID-19.

V gene TRBV6-2 or TRBV6-3 combines with J gene TRBJ2-5, with D maybe TRBD1 (8 bases). CDR1 is MNHEY, CDR2 SVGEGT, per germline. CDR3 size: 15 residues. The V gene lost 6 bases and the J gene lost 1 base, with 15 bases spanning the gap. The CDR3 DNA is TGTGCCAGCAGCGGGGGGACAGGACCCCAAGAGACCCAGTACTTC. Amino acid sequence: CASSGGTGPQETQYF.

This clone was seen only once. The chain links TRBV3-1 (or the pseudogene TRBV3-2) to TRBJ2-1; 12 bases line up with TRBD1. This CDR3 spans 17 amino acids. The junction had 14 bases not matched to a gene; V was cut back by 6 bases and J by 8 bases. The germline gives CDR1 LGHDT, CDR2 YNNKEL (reference sequence). The CDR3 nucleotides read TGTGCCAGCAGACCTCATCTGCCGGGACAGGGGGCGTATGAGCAGTTCTTC. Translating gives CASRPHLPGQGAYEQFF.

This chain uses TRBV27 with TRBJ1-1, with 10 bases aligning to TRBD1. Germline V gene data show CDR1 as MNHEY and CDR2 as SMNVEV (reference sequence). With V trimmed by 6 bases and J by 6 bases, 4 bases remained unmatched. The CDR3 covers 13 residues. CDR3 residues: CASRTGGLAEAFF. For the CDR3, the DNA is TGTGCCAGCAGGACAGGGGGCTTGGCTGAAGCTTTCTTT.

This clone appeared a few times. The rearrangement uses TRBV25-1 and TRBJ2-3; possible D gene TRBD1, 6 bases. Germline V gene data show CDR1 as MGHDK and CDR2 as SYGVNS. V lost 7 bases to trimming and J lost 1 base, with 18 bases between them. The CDR3 spans 16 residues. CDR3 in amino acids: CASTNLQGERTDTQYF. The DNA for the CDR3 is TGTGCCAGCACTAACCTACAGGGTGAGCGCACAGATACGCAGTATTTT.

This clone was detected only once. The same CDR3 also results from other DNA sequences found in this sample. The J gene is TRBJ2-5, the V gene TRBV9; TRBD1 might be the D (6 bases). The CDR3 runs 14 residues. Germline values: CDR1 SGDLS, CDR2 YYNGEE. V lost 0 bases and J lost 2, with 8 bases in between. This CDR3 is CASSVGGGQETQYF. The CDR3 DNA is TGTGCCAGCAGCGTAGGAGGGGGTCAAGAGACCCAGTACTTC.

The chain has TRBV15 and TRBJ1-2, with 8 bases aligning to TRBD1. Germline trimming cut 7 bases from V and 2 bases from J; bases unmatched to any gene: 6. This CDR3 contains 14 residues. Germline assignment: CDR1 LNHNV and CDR2 YYDKDF (reference sequence). In nucleotides, the CDR3 is TGTGCCACCACTAGAGACAGGGGAAACTATGGCTACACCTTC. Amino acid sequence: CATTRDRGNYGYTF.

V is TRBV19 and J is TRBJ1-2; 8 positions agree with TRBD1. V trimming: 3 bases; J trimming: 6 bases; junction bases outside the gene matches: 9. CDR3 length: 15 amino acids. Germline lookup yields CDR1 LNHDA and CDR2 SQIVND (reference sequence). Written as DNA, the CDR3 is TGTGCCAGTAGTATTGGGGCGACAGGGGCGGATGGCTACACCTTC. Encoded protein: CASSIGATGADGYTF.

The chain links TRBV6-5 to TRBJ2-7; D not certain. Germline V gives CDR1 MNHEY, CDR2 SVGAGI. Trimming took 0 bases from V and 2 from J, leaving 5 bases between them. This CDR3 has 13 residues. Here the CDR3 reads CASSYSRTYEQYF. DNA of the CDR3: TGTGCCAGCAGTTACTCGAGGACCTACGAGCAGTACTTC.

Notes on this clone: The same CDR3 can be traced to other DNA sequences in this sample. The chain employs TRBV5-4 and TRBJ2-3; 11 nucleotides match TRBD2. The CDR3 runs 16 residues. Germline-derived CDR1 and CDR2 are SGHNT and YYREEE (reference sequence). Trimming took 3 bases from V and 0 from J; bases not matched to a gene: 3. The CDR3 spells CASSYRTSGSTDTQYF. The CDR3 DNA follows: TGTGCCAGCAGCTACCGGACTAGCGGGAGCACAGATACGCAGTATTTT.